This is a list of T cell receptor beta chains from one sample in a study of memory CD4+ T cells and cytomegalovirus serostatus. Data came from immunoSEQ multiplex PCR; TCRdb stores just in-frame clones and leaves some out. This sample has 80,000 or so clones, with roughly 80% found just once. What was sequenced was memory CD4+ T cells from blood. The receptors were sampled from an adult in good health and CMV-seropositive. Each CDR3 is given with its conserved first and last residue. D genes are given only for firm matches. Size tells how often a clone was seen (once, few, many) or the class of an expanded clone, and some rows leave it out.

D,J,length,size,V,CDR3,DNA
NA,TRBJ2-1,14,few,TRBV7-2,CASSLGSRRSEQFF,TGTGCCAGCAGCTTAGGGTCCAGGCGATCTGAGCAGTTCTTC
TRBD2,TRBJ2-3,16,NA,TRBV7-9,CASSLATTSGTDTQYF,TGTGCCAGCAGCTTAGCGACGACTAGCGGCACAGATACGCAGTATTTT
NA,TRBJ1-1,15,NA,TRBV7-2,CASSPPAGRNTEAFF,TGTGCCAGCAGCCCCCCGGCAGGGAGGAACACTGAAGCTTTCTTT
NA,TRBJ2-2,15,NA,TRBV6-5,CASRSGRRDTGELFF,TGTGCCAGCAGGTCCGGGAGAAGAGACACCGGGGAGCTGTTTTTT
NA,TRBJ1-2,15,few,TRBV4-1,CASSQDMGGAEGYTF,TGCGCCAGCAGCCAGGATATGGGGGGGGCGGAAGGCTACACCTTC
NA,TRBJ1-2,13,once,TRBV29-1,CSAGGRGVGGYTF,TGCAGCGCCGGGGGCAGGGGCGTAGGAGGCTACACCTTC
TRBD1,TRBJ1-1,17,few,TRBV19,CASRLGTGGLLNTEAFF,TGTGCCAGTAGGCTCGGGACAGGGGGCCTCCTGAACACTGAAGCTTTCTTT
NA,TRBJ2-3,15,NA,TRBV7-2,CASASEGRFTDTQYF,TGTGCCAGCGCGTCCGAGGGGAGGTTCACAGATACGCAGTATTTT
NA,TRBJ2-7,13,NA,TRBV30,CAWSKQGGNEQYF,TGTGCCTGGAGTAAACAGGGCGGGAACGAGCAGTACTTC
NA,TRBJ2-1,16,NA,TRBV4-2,CASSQGPGEGENEQFF,TGTGCCAGCAGCCAAGGTCCGGGGGAGGGGGAAAATGAGCAGTTCTTC
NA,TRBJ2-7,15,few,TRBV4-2,CASSREFEYSYEQYF,TGTGCCAGCAGCCGCGAGTTTGAGTACTCCTACGAGCAGTACTTC
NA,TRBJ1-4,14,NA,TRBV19,CASSIRGNGEKLFF,TGTGCCAGTAGTATAAGAGGAAACGGTGAAAAACTGTTTTTT
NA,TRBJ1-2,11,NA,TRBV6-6,CAGAGGDGYTF,TGTGCCGGCGCCGGGGGGGATGGCTACACCTTC
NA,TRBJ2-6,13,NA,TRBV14,CASSPSGANVLTF,TGTGCCAGCAGCCCGTCTGGGGCCAACGTCCTGACTTTC
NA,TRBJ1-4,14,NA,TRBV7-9,CASSSPVPGEKLFF,TGTGCCAGCAGCTCCCCGGTCCCGGGTGAAAAACTGTTTTTT
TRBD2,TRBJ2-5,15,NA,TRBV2,CASSNSGGGQETQYF,TGTGCCAGCAGTAATAGCGGGGGAGGACAAGAGACCCAGTACTTC
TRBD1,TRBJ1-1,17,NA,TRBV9,CASNQLGQGEMNTEAFF,TGTGCCAGCAACCAACTGGGACAGGGGGAGATGAACACTGAAGCTTTCTTT